These T cell receptor beta chains were read from a single sample in a study of T-cell reconstitution after alpha-beta-depleted transplantation in children. Each CDR3 protein gets one entry after TCRdb re-called the PCR reads with MiXCR. The sample has over 7,500 distinct CDR3 sequences; about 15% are singletons. Sequencing used PBMCs, mostly from graft donor cells, obtained 60 days after TCRalphabeta/CD19-depleted stem cell transplant. These receptors were obtained from a male patient younger than 18 who had a stem cell transplant for acute lymphoblastic leukemia, so the T cells may come from the graft donor. Both conserved end residues are part of each CDR3. A D gene is named only where the DNA matches it firmly. Clone size is shown for a subset of rows, as once, few, many or a class of expanded clone.

CDR3 DNA,CDR3 protein,J gene,clone size,V gene,D gene,CDR3 length
TGTGCCAGCAGCCAACGACAGCGCCGCTCCTCCTACGAGCAGTACTTC,CASSQRQRRSSYEQYF,TRBJ2-7,many,TRBV3-1,.,16
TGTGCCAGCAGCTTAGGGGGACAGGGCCCGGGTCAGCCCCAGCATTTT,CASSLGGQGPGQPQHF,TRBJ1-5,many,TRBV7-8,TRBD1,16
TGCGCCAGCAGCGTTGACAGGGGAGATGAAAAACTGTTTTTT,CASSVDRGDEKLFF,TRBJ1-4,many,TRBV5-1,TRBD1,14
TGCAGTGCTAGAGGGGGCGGCAATCAGCCCCAGCATTTT,CSARGGGNQPQHF,TRBJ1-5,.,TRBV20-1,.,13
TGTGCCAGCAGTTACTCAGAGAGGCGGACTGAAGCTTTCTTT,CASSYSERRTEAFF,TRBJ1-1,many,TRBV6-5,.,14
TGTGCCAGCTCACCTCTCCCCCCGAAATACAATGAGCAGTTCTTC,CASSPLPPKYNEQFF,TRBJ2-1,.,TRBV18,.,15
TGTGCCAGCAGTCTGGCTAGGGGATACGAGCAGTACTTC,CASSLARGYEQYF,TRBJ2-7,many,TRBV2,.,13
TGTGCCAGCAGCTACAGGTCCCCCTCCACCGGGGAGCTGTTTTTT,CASSYRSPSTGELFF,TRBJ2-2,many,TRBV7-2,.,15
TGTGCCAGCAGCTTAGCCCCCTACGAGCAGTACTTC,CASSLAPYEQYF,TRBJ2-7,many,TRBV7-6,.,12
TGTGCCAGCAGCCCGTGGGCCGGTATAGCCAATCAGCCCCAGCATTTT,CASSPWAGIANQPQHF,TRBJ1-5,medium-sized,TRBV5-5,.,16
TGTGCCACCTTTTACTCCAGTAGCAATCAGCCCCAGCATTTT,CATFYSSSNQPQHF,TRBJ1-5,.,TRBV6-7,.,14
TGTGCCAGCAGCGTAGCTCAAGATACGCAGTATTTT,CASSVAQDTQYF,TRBJ2-3,many,TRBV9,.,12
TGTGCCAGCAGCCTATACAACCAAGAGACCCAGTACTTC,CASSLYNQETQYF,TRBJ2-5,many,TRBV7-9,.,13
TGTGCCAGCAGCGTAGGGGAGGCGGGGACATTTCCTAAGGAGCAGTTCTTC,CASSVGEAGTFPKEQFF,TRBJ2-1,many,TRBV9,.,17
TGTGCCAGTATCCCCAGGATTGGGGCCAACGTCCTGACTTTC,CASIPRIGANVLTF,TRBJ2-6,.,TRBV19,.,14
TGTGCCAGCAGCCTGACTAGCGGGATTAATCATGAGCAGTTCTTC,CASSLTSGINHEQFF,TRBJ2-1,many,TRBV5-5,TRBD2,15
TGCGCCAGCAGCCGTACCGGGACGTCCAGCTCCTACGAGCAGTACTTC,CASSRTGTSSSYEQYF,TRBJ2-7,.,TRBV5-1,.,16
TGTGCCATCCTCCGGGACCGGGGACGCTACGAGCAGTACTTC,CAILRDRGRYEQYF,TRBJ2-7,many,TRBV10-3,.,14
TGTGCCAGCTCACCGTCGGGGGTCGACACTGAAGCTTTCTTT,CASSPSGVDTEAFF,TRBJ1-1,.,TRBV18,.,14
TGCGCCAGCGGGCAGAACACCGGGGAGCTGTTTTTT,CASGQNTGELFF,TRBJ2-2,many,TRBV4-1,.,12
TGTGCCAGCAGCTTAGGGGACAAGAACACCGGGGAGCTGTTTTTT,CASSLGDKNTGELFF,TRBJ2-2,many,TRBV7-6,.,15
TGTGCCAGCAGCTTGGCCCACGAGGCGGCGGGGGCCCTCAATGAGCAGTTCTTC,CASSLAHEAAGALNEQFF,TRBJ2-1,many,TRBV5-4,.,18
TGCGCCAGCAGCTTCTGGACTAGCGGAAACCAAGAGACCCAGTACTTC,CASSFWTSGNQETQYF,TRBJ2-5,many,TRBV5-1,TRBD2,16
TGCAGCGTTGAACAGGGAACCCTTGAAGCTTTCTTT,CSVEQGTLEAFF,TRBJ1-1,many,TRBV29-1,.,12
TGCAGCGTCCGGGACAGGGTTTCCTACGAGCAGTACTTC,CSVRDRVSYEQYF,TRBJ2-7,.,TRBV29-1,TRBD1,13
TGCGCCAGCAGCCAAGGCCGGGACAGGGGGCTATCGCAAGCTTTCTTT,CASSQGRDRGLSQAFF,TRBJ1-1,.,TRBV4-3,TRBD1,16